This T cell receptor (beta chain) derives from a study of blood T cells in healthy people across ages. Germline V gene sequence: CDR1 MGHDK, CDR2 SYGVNS. The ends were cut back, 4 bases at V and 7 bases at J, with 13 bases in the middle. The CDR3 runs 13 residues. Through a sample-barcoded 5' primer and a J-beta primer mix, a second PCR was run for 7 to 11 cycles. TCRdb ran MiXCR on the 5' RACE reads and lists one entry per CDR3 protein. The sample has 850,000 to 1,100,000 distinct CDR3 sequences; more than 30% are singletons. The receptor was isolated from a man younger than 35 in good health. The chain joins TRBV25-1 to TRBJ2-5, with D unresolved. Sequences were obtained from blood. The CDR3 loop reads CASSGPGSATQYF. As DNA, the CDR3 is TGTGCCAGCAGTGGGCCGGGCTCGGCGACCCAGTACTTC.